The following is a T cell receptor (beta chain) sequence with its context. With 1 base removed from V and 7 bases from J, the gap between germline ends came to 15 bases. The CDR3 is 15 amino acids. CDR1 SGHKS and CDR2 YYEKEE come from the germline V gene (reference sequence). The study recruited people aged about 18 to 90 years across more than 20 US areas. Cohorts were assigned according to the clinical history that participants reported. People in the exposed group encountered a COVID-19 case within 2 weeks before entering the study. The sample comes from a study of blood T cell repertoires in COVID-19. About the research overall: PBMCs, B-cell-depleted T cells, or T cells provided the cDNA or gDNA that made up the material.

Libraries were prepared by immunoSEQ multiplex PCR; TCRdb keeps only in-frame clonotypes and omits some of them. Counted here are 200,000 to 250,000 clones, around 90% occurring once; the ten biggest clones make up approximately 16%. V usage is TRBV5-5 and J usage is TRBJ1-5; D is possibly TRBD1 (6 bases). Source material: PBMCs or T cells enriched from blood (not recorded which). The sequence was collected from a young man who had been exposed to COVID-19. The chain's CDR3 is CASSLYSGARQPQHF. For the CDR3, the DNA is TGTGCCAGCAGCTTGTATTCAGGGGCGAGGCAGCCCCAGCATTTT. The variable domain in full, with the rest retrieved from reference TRBV5-5 and TRBJ1-5, is DAGVTQSPTHLIKTRGQQVTLRCSPISGHKSVSWYQQVLGQGPQFIFQYYEKEERGRGNFPDRFSARQFPNYSSELNVNALLLGDSALYLCASSLYSGARQPQHFGDGTRLSIL.